Below are 14 T cell receptor beta chains sequenced from a single sample in a study of cytomegalovirus exposure and HLA in healthy donors. Profiled with immunoSEQ multiplex PCR; TCRdb holds only in-frame clones, not every one. The repertoire consists of 120,000 or so clones, with about 85% occurring once and the leading ten covering approximately 2%. Input material: PBMCs. Receptors were obtained from a woman under 40 in good health and CMV-seronegative.

This sequence joins TRBV6-5 and TRBJ2-3; 7 nucleotides line up with TRBD1. This CDR3 has 15 amino acids. CDR1 and CDR2 (germline): MNHEY, SVGAGI. V trimming: 3 bases; J trimming: 2 bases; junction bases outside the gene matches: 5. The CDR3 sequence: CASSYWQGDTDTQYF. The CDR3 nucleotides read TGTGCCAGCAGTTATTGGCAGGGGGACACAGATACGCAGTATTTT.

There are a few counts of this clone. The CDR3 DNA reads as TGCGCCAGCAGCCACGGGGGGGAGGGCGGAAAACTGTTTTTT. It is translated as CASSHGGEGGKLFF. This sequence joins TRBV4-1 and TRBJ1-4, with a tentative D call TRBD1 (5 bases). This CDR3 spans 14 amino acids. V lost 3 bases to trimming and J lost 10 bases, with 15 bases between them. Germline values: CDR1 MGHRA, CDR2 YSYEKL.

The V gene is TRBV5-6, the J gene TRBJ1-2, with 8 bases that match TRBD1. The J segment lost 0 bases and the V segment lost 4 bases, leaving 5 bases of the junction unmatched. This CDR3 spans 15 amino acids. CDR1 is SGHDT and CDR2 is YYEEEE in the germline V gene. CDR3 region: CASSGQGASNYGYTF. CDR3 in DNA: TGTGCCAGCAGCGGACAGGGAGCATCTAACTATGGCTACACCTTC.

The chain carries TRBV19 and TRBJ2-1; no reliable D call. V was cut by 3 bases and J by 10 bases, with 7 bases left in between. The V gene's germline CDR1 is LNHDA and CDR2 SQIVND (reference sequence). CDR3 length: 11 amino acids. CDR3 amino acids: CASSMFAEQFF. CDR3 bases: TGTGCCAGTAGTATGTTCGCGGAGCAGTTCTTC.

This clone was counted only a few times. V usage is TRBV7-9 and J usage is TRBJ1-2; 8 bases match TRBD1. V shed 3 bases and J 6 bases; nucleotides not matched to a gene: 9. The CDR3 totals 15 residues. The V gene's germline CDR1 is SEHNR and CDR2 FQNEAQ (reference sequence). The CDR3 DNA sequence: TGTGCCAGCAGCTTCCAGGGGGCACTGCGAAATGGCTACACCTTC. The encoded protein is CASSFQGALRNGYTF.

The V call is TRBV5-4, the J call TRBJ1-1; a weak D match, TRBD1 (6 bases). Germline CDR1 reads SGHNT; CDR2 reads YYREEE (reference sequence). Trimming stripped 5 bases from V and 3 bases from J, with 11 bases between. The CDR3 spans 13 residues. This chain's CDR3 is CASSQDSHTEAFF. In DNA, the CDR3 is TGTGCCAGCAGTCAGGACAGTCACACTGAAGCTTTCTTT.

The V call is TRBV27, the J call TRBJ2-2; 8 bases match TRBD2. The CDR3 is 15 residues long. The junction had 6 bases not matched to a gene; V was cut back by 5 bases and J by 4 bases. Germline V CDR1 and CDR2: MNHEY, SMNVEV (reference sequence). The CDR3: CASSLGLVGTGELFF. In nucleotides, the CDR3 is TGTGCCAGCAGTCTGGGACTAGTGGGCACCGGGGAGCTGTTTTTT.

The chain has TRBV27 and TRBJ1-6; 8 positions agree with TRBD1. CDR1 is MNHEY and CDR2 is SMNVEV in the germline V gene (reference sequence). The CDR3 is 17 amino acids. J was trimmed by 6 bases and V by 0 bases; bases with no gene match: 7. Here the CDR3 reads CASSLSPTGAFNSPLHF. The CDR3 nucleotides are TGTGCCAGCAGTTTATCCCCGACAGGGGCGTTTAATTCACCCCTCCACTTT.

The V and J genes are TRBV11-2 and TRBJ1-2, with 8 bases matching TRBD1. V gave up 0 bases and J gave up 0 bases; unmatched junction bases: 6. Per the germline V gene, CDR1 is SGHAT and CDR2 is FQNNGV. The CDR3 consists of 17 residues. The CDR3 protein is CASSLDSRGLPNYGYTF. The CDR3 DNA is TGTGCCAGCAGCTTAGATTCCAGGGGGCTTCCTAACTATGGCTACACCTTC.

The gene calls are TRBV4-3 and TRBJ2-5; D possibly corresponds to TRBD2 (6 bases). The V gene lost 3 bases and the J gene lost 2 bases, with 13 bases spanning the gap. The CDR3 totals 15 residues. Per the germline V gene, CDR1 is LGHNA and CDR2 is YSLEER. The CDR3 here is CASSQAGTHQETQYF. CDR3 in DNA: TGCGCCAGCAGCCAGGCGGGGACTCATCAAGAGACCCAGTACTTC.

This clone showed up just a few times. V gene TRBV6-5 combines with J gene TRBJ2-7; 9 bases line up with TRBD1. Germline V gene data show CDR1 as MNHEY and CDR2 as SVGAGI. V lost 0 bases, J lost 6 bases, and 3 bases stayed unmatched. The CDR3 length is 14 residues. For the CDR3, the DNA is TGTGCCAGCAGTTACTCGCGACAGGGGGGCGAGCAGTACTTC. Protein sequence: CASSYSRQGGEQYF.

The chain uses TRBV28 and TRBJ1-1, with D hard to call. This CDR3 region has 15 residues. V was shortened by 11 bases and J by 0 bases, with 19 bases between the two germline ends. Germline loops: CDR1 MDHEN, CDR2 SYDVKM. Here the CDR3 DNA reads TGTGCCTCTGAGGGCCCAGGCCTTATGAACACTGAAGCTTTCTTT. The encoded protein is CASEGPGLMNTEAFF.

The rearrangement joins TRBV19 to TRBJ2-5, with TRBD2 identical over 11 bases. This CDR3 has 14 residues. The V gene end was trimmed by 5 bases and the J gene end by 4 bases; junction bases not matched to a gene: 3. The germline CDR1 and CDR2 sequences are LNHDA and SQIVND (reference sequence). DNA of the CDR3: TGTGCCAGTAGTCCGGGACTAGCGGTAGAGACCCAGTACTTC. The encoded protein is CASSPGLAVETQYF.

The genes are TRBV5-6 and TRBJ2-7; 7 positions agree with TRBD2. This CDR3 is 15 amino acids long. Germline-derived CDR1 and CDR2 are SGHDT and YYEEEE. V lost 1 base and J lost 6; bases outside the gene matches: 10. In DNA, the CDR3 is TGTGCCAGCAGCTTGCGACTAGCACCCTTAGGCGAGCAGTACTTC. Translating gives CASSLRLAPLGEQYF. Looking up the rest from reference TRBV5-6 and TRBJ2-7 gives the full variable domain: DAGVTQSPTHLIKTRGQQVTLRCSPKSGHDTVSWYQQALGQGPQFIFQYYEEEERQRGNFPDRFSGHQFPNYSSELNVNALLLGDSALYLCASSLRLAPLGEQYFGPGTRLTVT.